What follows are 17 T cell receptor beta chains derived from one specimen sequenced in a study of CD8 T cells in Susac syndrome. Reverse transcription of roughly 0.5 to 1 ug RNA was performed with random hexamers. TCRdb re-called the immunoSEQ multiplex PCR reads through MiXCR, storing one row per CDR3 protein. Of 250,000 to 300,000 distinct CDR3 sequences listed, approximately 89% were seen once; the top ten hold about 0.17%. The sequenced material came from CD8+ T cells from PBMCs. The receptor source for this set is a human donor with multiple sclerosis.

This clonotype was seen more than once but under ten times. The genes are TRBV12-3 or TRBV12-4 and TRBJ1-5, with 7 bases that match TRBD1. The CDR3 runs 14 residues. The J segment lost 2 bases and the V segment lost 5 bases, leaving 3 bases of the junction unmatched. CDR3 loop: CASSPTGGNQPQHF. The CDR3 DNA reads TGTGCCAGCAGTCCCACAGGGGGCAATCAGCCCCAGCATTTT.

The chain carries TRBV27 and TRBJ2-1, with D unclear. Trimming pared 5 bases from V and 0 bases from J, leaving 17 bases between. CDR1 and CDR2 from the germline V gene are MNHEY and SMNVEV (reference sequence). This CDR3 comprises 17 residues. The CDR3 sequence: CASSPMGGGYSYNEQFF. In DNA, the CDR3 is TGTGCCAGCAGTCCAATGGGTGGCGGATACTCCTACAATGAGCAGTTCTTC.

This clonotype was picked up one time. V gene TRBV29-1 combines with J gene TRBJ2-7; 7 bases line up with TRBD1. The CDR3 has 13 residues. Germline V gene sequence: CDR1 SQVTM, CDR2 ANQGSEA. Trimming at V came to 6 bases and at J to 0 bases, leaving 5 bases not matched to a gene. CDR3 loop: CSVTDRTSYEQYF. CDR3 in DNA: TGCAGCGTCACGGACAGGACCTCCTACGAGCAGTACTTC.

This chain uses TRBV7-9 with TRBJ2-4, with TRBD1 matching over 10 bases. The CDR3 is 13 amino acids. Germline values: CDR1 SEHNR, CDR2 FQNEAQ (reference sequence). V lost 5 bases to trimming and J lost 9 bases; unmatched junction nucleotides: 4. CDR3 nucleotides: TGTGCCAGCAGCCTTGGACAGGGGGGCATTCAGTACTTC. This gives the protein CASSLGQGGIQYF.

This clonotype has a handful of counts. The genes are TRBV4-2 and TRBJ2-3, with unresolved D. V was cut by 6 bases and J by 11 bases, with 12 bases left in between. The length of the CDR3 is 11 residues. Germline V lookup: CDR1 LGHNA, CDR2 YNFKEQ. This CDR3 reads CASSYPGGQYF. The CDR3 DNA reads TGTGCCAGCAGTTACCCGGGTGGGCAGTATTTT.

The table lists this clonotype with a count of one. As DNA, the CDR3 is TGTGCCAGCAGCCAGGGACAGGGGGCGGTGAATGAGCAGTTCTTC. It specifies CASSQGQGAVNEQFF. The V gene is TRBV7-9, the J gene TRBJ2-1, with 12 positions matching TRBD1. The length of the CDR3 is 15 residues. With V trimmed by 5 bases and J by 7 bases, 6 bases remained unmatched. Germline V gives CDR1 SEHNR, CDR2 FQNEAQ (reference sequence).

CDR3 protein: CASSIWDRGQGGTDTQYF. The CDR3 coding sequence is TGTGCCAGCAGTATATGGGACAGGGGGCAGGGTGGAACAGATACGCAGTATTTT. The J gene is TRBJ2-3, the V gene TRBV12-3 or TRBV12-4; 12 bases are a match to TRBD1. Trimming at V came to 5 bases and at J to 3 bases, leaving 12 bases not matched to a gene. The CDR3 runs to 18 residues.

The V call is TRBV13, the J call TRBJ2-6; weak D call: TRBD1 (5 bases). The CDR3 extends over 16 amino acids. Germline lookup yields CDR1 PRHDT and CDR2 FYEKMQ (reference sequence). V was pared by 6 bases and J by 0 bases, with 12 bases between. The DNA of the CDR3 is TGTGCCAGCAGAGACAGTTCCTACTCTGGGGCCAACGTCCTGACTTTC. Residues: CASRDSSYSGANVLTF.

The chain links TRBV30 to TRBJ1-1; D is perhaps TRBD1 (6 bases). V lost 3 bases, J lost 3 bases, and 20 bases lay in between. Germline CDR1 GTSNPN, CDR2 SVGIG (reference sequence). The CDR3 consists of 16 residues. The CDR3 bases are TGTGCCTGGAGGGACCTTAATCTTCCAGGGGACACTGAAGCTTTCTTT. Its translation: CAWRDLNLPGDTEAFF.

CDR3 amino acids: CASGTSGLQETQYF. The CDR3 DNA follows: TGTGCCAGCGGGACTAGTGGACTACAAGAGACCCAGTACTTC. This chain links TRBV25-1 with TRBJ2-5; 8 bases line up with TRBD2. With 8 bases clipped from V and 2 bases from J, the junction kept 7 bases outside the gene matches. This CDR3 comprises 14 residues. CDR1 is MGHDK, CDR2 SYGVNS, per germline.

The chain is built from TRBV10-3 and TRBJ2-2, with 13 bases fitting TRBD2. Germline V gene data show CDR1 as ENHRY and CDR2 as SYGVKD. This CDR3 comprises 19 residues. The J segment lost 0 bases and the V segment lost 8 bases, leaving 12 bases of the junction unmatched. DNA for the CDR3: TGTGCCATCGAAAACACCGGGACTAGCGGGATCCCGAACACCGGGGAGCTGTTTTTT. It is translated as CAIENTGTSGIPNTGELFF.

This chain uses TRBV28 with TRBJ2-7, with a possible D match to TRBD1 (6 bases). CDR1 and CDR2 (germline): MDHEN, SYDVKM. The length of the CDR3 is 14 residues. The V end lost 3 bases, the J end lost 6 bases, and 15 bases lay between the germline ends. CDR3 amino acids: CASSFTGIRSEQYF. The CDR3 nucleotides are TGTGCCAGCAGTTTCACAGGGATTCGTTCCGAGCAGTACTTC.

The chain has TRBV28 and TRBJ2-1; TRBD2 matches at 7 bases. Germline assignment: CDR1 MDHEN and CDR2 SYDVKM. V shed 3 bases, J shed 4 bases, and the junction held 6 bases outside the gene matches. This CDR3 has 15 amino acids. The CDR3 DNA reads TGTGCCAGCAGTTTTGCTCCTAGCGGTTACAATGAGCAGTTCTTC. It codes for CASSFAPSGYNEQFF. Based on the CDR3 plus reference TRBV28 and TRBJ2-1, the full variable domain is DVKVTQSSRYLVKRTGEKVFLECVQDMDHENMFWYRQDPGLGLRLIYFSYDVKMKEKGDIPEGYSVSREKKERFSLILESASTNQTSMYLCASSFAPSGYNEQFFGPGTRLTVL.

The chain recombines TRBV7-9 with TRBJ2-3; 8 bases map to TRBD1. The germline CDR1 and CDR2 sequences are SEHNR and FQNEAQ (reference sequence). The CDR3 length is 16 residues. Trimming removed 4 bases from V and 4 bases from J; junction bases left unmatched: 10. The CDR3 DNA follows: TGTGCCAGCAGCTCCGAACCCGGACAGGGTCCAGATACGCAGTATTTT. Residues: CASSSEPGQGPDTQYF.

The gene calls are TRBV14 and TRBJ1-2; D is possibly TRBD1 (6 bases). Germline V CDR1 and CDR2: SGHDN, FVKESK. The CDR3 covers 15 residues. The V end was cut by 0 bases, the J end by 4 bases, with 12 bases between. The CDR3: CASSQDAAGAYGYTF. CDR3 nucleotide sequence: TGTGCCAGCAGCCAAGATGCTGCGGGGGCCTATGGCTACACCTTC.

V and J are TRBV27 and TRBJ1-4; unclear D gene. V lost 6 bases and J 4 bases, leaving 9 bases between the germline ends. Per germline, CDR1 MNHEY and CDR2 SMNVEV (reference sequence). The CDR3 is 13 amino acids. CDR3 nucleotides: TGTGCCAGCAGGGCCGGTGGTAATGAAAAACTGTTTTTT. This encodes CASRAGGNEKLFF.

The chain joins TRBV9 to TRBJ2-7; the D gene is possibly TRBD1 (5 bases). Germline-derived CDR1 and CDR2 are SGDLS and YYNGEE. CDR3 length: 13 residues. Trimming removed 0 bases at V and 5 bases at J, with 9 bases between. The CDR3 is CASSVGGGNEQYF. DNA of the CDR3: TGTGCCAGCAGCGTAGGGGGCGGAAACGAGCAGTACTTC. The whole variable domain, filled in from reference TRBV9 and TRBJ2-7, reads DSGVTQTPKHLITATGQRVTLRCSPRSGDLSVYWYQQSLDQGLQFLIQYYNGEERAKGNILERFSAQQFPDLHSELNLSSLELGDSALYFCASSVGGGNEQYFGPGTRLTVT.